This T cell receptor (beta chain) was captured in a study of T cell clonality in common variable immunodeficiency. Germline loops: CDR1 SGHVS, CDR2 FNYEAQ. V lost 4 bases to trimming and J lost 4 bases; unmatched junction nucleotides: 2. There are 15 residues in the CDR3. Donors gave about 5 to 8 ml heparinized peripheral whole blood. Using immunoSEQ multiplex PCR, the repertoire was profiled, and TCRdb retains in-frame clones only, with some absent. Sampling found tens of thousands of clones, none seen once. There are many counts of this clone. The antigen is undetermined. The read ends 3 residues before the CDR3 terminus; that terminus is restored from the germline J gene. Findings and caveats of the study: Compared with healthy controls, CVID subjects showed increased TCRbeta clonality, mostly in about a third.

Sequenced: peripheral blood mononuclear cells. V is TRBV7-6 and J is TRBJ2-1, with 12 positions matching TRBD2. This TCR was recovered from a person between 18 and 69 years old in good health. The sequenced part of the CDR3 DNA is TGTGCCAGCAGCTACGGGACTAGCGGGTACAATGAG. Translating it yields CASSYGTSGYNE. The CDR3 in its entirety is CASSYGTSGYNEQFF.